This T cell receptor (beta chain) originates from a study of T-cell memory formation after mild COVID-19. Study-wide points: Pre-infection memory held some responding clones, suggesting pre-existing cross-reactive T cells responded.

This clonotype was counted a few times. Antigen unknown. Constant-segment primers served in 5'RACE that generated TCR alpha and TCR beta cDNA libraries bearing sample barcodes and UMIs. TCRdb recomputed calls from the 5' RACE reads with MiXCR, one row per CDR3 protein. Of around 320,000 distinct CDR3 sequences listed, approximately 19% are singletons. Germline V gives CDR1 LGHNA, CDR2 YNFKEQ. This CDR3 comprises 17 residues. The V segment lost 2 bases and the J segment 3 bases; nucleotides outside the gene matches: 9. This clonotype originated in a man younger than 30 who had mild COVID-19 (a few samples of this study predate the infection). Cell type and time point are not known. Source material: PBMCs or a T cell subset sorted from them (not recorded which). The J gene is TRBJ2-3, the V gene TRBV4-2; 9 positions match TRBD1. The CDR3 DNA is TGTGCCAGCAGCCAACCGCGGACAGGGGTAGGAACAGATACGCAGTATTTT. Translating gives CASSQPRTGVGTDTQYF.